This T cell receptor beta chain was sequenced during a study of blood T cell repertoires in COVID-19. About the study: Sites in the United States, Italy and Spain provided acute and convalescent COVID-19 samples. T cells, B-cell-depleted T cells, or PBMCs provided the cDNA or gDNA that served as material.

V lost 6 bases to trimming and J lost 3 bases, with 8 bases between them. This CDR3 comprises 12 residues. Per germline, CDR1 MDHEN and CDR2 SYDVKM. In the original processing: Amplification with reference gene primers provided the estimates of nucleated cell counts. Measured with immunoSEQ multiplex PCR; TCRdb has only the in-frame clones, and not every one. V, J and clone size reflect that table, while D and trimming were determined from the DNA. The sample records fewer than 150,000 clones, 88% being singletons. J is TRBJ1-1 and V is TRBV28; D remains unclear. The origin of this receptor is a man between 50 and 59 years old with active or convalescent COVID-19. Source material: peripheral blood. In DNA, the CDR3 is TGTGCCAGCAGCCAAGCGGACACTGAAGCTTTCTTT. The encoded protein is CASSQADTEAFF.